These T cell receptor beta chains were read from a single sample in a study of blood T cell repertoires in COVID-19. Only in-frame clones appear in the TCRdb table, and some are missing; sequencing was by immunoSEQ multiplex PCR. The table lists 400,000 to 550,000 clones, roughly 91% of them singletons, with approximately 4.3% in the top ten. Sequences were obtained from peripheral blood. Source of these receptors: a woman aged 25 to 39 with acute or convalescent COVID-19. The CDR3 runs from the conserved cysteine through the conserved F or W. The D gene is left open where the match is weak. Size values are once, few and many counts, or a class for expanded clones, and some rows have none.

J,V,D,size,DNA,CDR3
TRBJ2-7,TRBV4-1,TRBD2,NA,TGCGCCAGCAGCCAAATCGTCTTAGCGGGGGGGCTTGAGCAGTACTTC,CASSQIVLAGGLEQYF
TRBJ2-3,TRBV3-1/TRBV3-2,NA,NA,TGTGCCAGCAGCCAAGGGTCGACAGTAGATACGCAGTATTTT,CASSQGSTVDTQYF
TRBJ2-3,TRBV19,TRBD2,NA,TGTGCCAGTAGTATAGGACTAGCGGGGGGTCGAGATACGCAGTATTTT,CASSIGLAGGRDTQYF
TRBJ2-6,TRBV2,NA,NA,TGTGCCAGCAGACGGGACTCTGGGGCCAACGTCCTGACTTTC,CASRRDSGANVLTF
TRBJ1-1,TRBV5-1,NA,NA,TGCGCCAGCAGCTTGAGGGGACACGGCACTGAAGCTTTCTTT,CASSLRGHGTEAFF
TRBJ2-7,TRBV18,TRBD1,NA,TGTGCCAGCTCACCGGGGACAGCGAATCCCTACGAGCAGTACTTC,CASSPGTANPYEQYF
TRBJ1-2,TRBV5-1,NA,NA,TGCGCCAGCAGCTTGGATATTTCGGGCGACAGATATGGCTACACCTTC,CASSLDISGDRYGYTF
TRBJ2-5,TRBV9,TRBD2,NA,TGTGCCAGCAGCCATTGGGGGGGCCAAGAGACCCAGTACTTC,CASSHWGGQETQYF
TRBJ1-2,TRBV12-3/TRBV12-4,TRBD1,NA,TGTGCCAGCAGCCACGACAGGGGGAATGGCTACACCTTC,CASSHDRGNGYTF
TRBJ2-5,TRBV19,NA,NA,TGTGCCAGTAGTATTGGGGTAGCGGAGACCCAGTACTTC,CASSIGVAETQYF
TRBJ1-5,TRBV18,TRBD1,NA,TGTGCCAGCTCACCGGACAGGAATCAGCCCCAGCATTTT,CASSPDRNQPQHF
TRBJ2-5,TRBV7-6,TRBD2,few,TGTGCCAGCAGCTTAGTCGCGGGGGGGCCCACAGTAAAAGAGACCCAGTACTTC,CASSLVAGGPTVKETQYF
TRBJ1-6,TRBV6-1,NA,NA,TGTGCCAGCAGTGAGGGGGGTCGTAATTCACCCCTCCACTTT,CASSEGGRNSPLHF
TRBJ2-3,TRBV6-5,TRBD2,NA,TGTGCCAGCAGTAGGAGCGGGGAAGATACGCAGTATTTT,CASSRSGEDTQYF
TRBJ2-5,TRBV2,TRBD2,NA,TGTGCCAGCAGTGAAGGGCTAGCGGGGGGCCGGACTCAAGAGACCCAGTACTTC,CASSEGLAGGRTQETQYF
TRBJ2-7,TRBV7-8,TRBD2,NA,TGTGCCAGCAGCTTCCCCGGCCTAGCGGGTGACTACGAGCAGTACTTC,CASSFPGLAGDYEQYF
TRBJ1-2,TRBV2,NA,NA,TGTGCCAGCAGTGAAGACAGGGACGGAACTGTCTACACCTTC,CASSEDRDGTVYTF
TRBJ2-2,TRBV27,NA,NA,TGTGCCAGCAGTAGGGACTGGGCGACCGGGGAGCTGTTTTTT,CASSRDWATGELFF
TRBJ2-1,TRBV9,TRBD2,NA,TGTGCCAGCAGCGTGGCTAGCGGCCCCTACAATGAGCAGTTCTTC,CASSVASGPYNEQFF
TRBJ1-2,TRBV19,NA,NA,TGTGCCAGTAGTATAATTTTCGCGGGAACGGATGACTATGGCTACACCTTC,CASSIIFAGTDDYGYTF
TRBJ1-3,TRBV6-5,NA,NA,TGTGCCAGCAGCCGGGGACAATCCTCTGGAAACACCATATATTTT,CASSRGQSSGNTIYF
TRBJ2-7,TRBV3-1/TRBV3-2,NA,NA,TGTGCCAGCAGCCAAGATTTTGCAGGAGGCTCCTACGAGCAGTACTTC,CASSQDFAGGSYEQYF
TRBJ2-7,TRBV3-1/TRBV3-2,NA,few,TGTGCCAGCAGCCCAAGACAGGGAGGCTACGAGCAGTACTTC,CASSPRQGGYEQYF
TRBJ1-2,TRBV4-1,NA,NA,TGCGCCAGCAGCCAAGAGGCTCGGGGGTGGAGGGGCTATGGCTACACCTTC,CASSQEARGWRGYGYTF
TRBJ1-2,TRBV5-1,NA,NA,TGCGCCAGCAGCTTGGGAGGGACTGATGGCTACACCTTC,CASSLGGTDGYTF
TRBJ1-1,TRBV3-1/TRBV3-2,NA,NA,TGTGCCAGCAGCCAAGGCGTCACTGAAGCTTTCTTT,CASSQGVTEAFF
TRBJ2-7,TRBV5-1,NA,NA,TGCGCCAGCAGCTTGGGTAGAGCTACCTACGAGCAGTACTTC,CASSLGRATYEQYF
TRBJ1-5,TRBV28,NA,NA,TGTGCCAGCAGTTTATACGGCGGATATAGCAATCAGCCCCAGCATTTT,CASSLYGGYSNQPQHF
TRBJ2-1,TRBV27,NA,NA,TGTGCCAGCAGTTTAAGGACACGTGTCTCCTACAATGAGCAGTTCTTC,CASSLRTRVSYNEQFF
TRBJ1-1,TRBV20-1,NA,NA,TGCAGTGCTAGTGTGGCAGGGAATACTGAAGCTTTCTTT,CSASVAGNTEAFF
TRBJ2-7,TRBV28,NA,NA,TGTGCCAGCAGTTCATCCCGGCAGGGCGGCTACGAGCAGTACTTC,CASSSSRQGGYEQYF
TRBJ2-2,TRBV7-2,NA,NA,TGTGCCAGCAGCTTAGGAGGGAACACCGGGGAGCTGTTTTTT,CASSLGGNTGELFF
TRBJ2-7,TRBV3-1/TRBV3-2,NA,NA,TGTGCCAGCAGCCCTATGGGGCGACTTTACGAGCAGTACTTC,CASSPMGRLYEQYF
TRBJ1-1,TRBV19,NA,NA,TGTGCCAGTAGTATTATCGGGGTAGGGAACACTGAAGCTTTCTTT,CASSIIGVGNTEAFF
TRBJ2-7,TRBV27,TRBD1,NA,TGTGCCAGCAGTCCACGGACAGGCTACGAGCAGTACTTC,CASSPRTGYEQYF
TRBJ2-1,TRBV6-6,NA,NA,TGTGCCACCGCACAGAGGGGGGGGAATGAGCAGTTCTTC,CATAQRGGNEQFF
TRBJ1-1,TRBV28,NA,NA,TGTGCCAGCAGCCTCTTGGGAGGAGGGACTGAAGCTTTCTTT,CASSLLGGGTEAFF
TRBJ2-5,TRBV24-1,NA,NA,TGTGCCACAGGGCGGGGAGAGACCCAGTACTTC,CATGRGETQYF
TRBJ2-5,TRBV7-2,TRBD2,NA,TGTGCCAGCAGCCCTCGGGGGGGGAGGGTAGCCCAGTACTTC,CASSPRGGRVAQYF
TRBJ2-5,TRBV5-8,TRBD2,NA,TGTGCCGTCAAACGGGGGGAGCTCCTTCAAGAGACCCAGTACTTC,CAVKRGELLQETQYF
TRBJ1-6,TRBV6-5,TRBD1,NA,TGTGCCAGCCGCCAACAGGGGGCGTTTAATTCACCCCTCCACTTT,CASRQQGAFNSPLHF
TRBJ2-3,TRBV10-3,NA,NA,TGTGCCATCAGTGAGTCGAAGAGGGCAGATACGCAGTATTTT,CAISESKRADTQYF
TRBJ2-2,TRBV24-1,TRBD1,NA,TGTGCCACCGGACAGGGCTGGAACACCGGGGAGCTGTTTTTT,CATGQGWNTGELFF
TRBJ1-1,TRBV2,NA,NA,TGTGCCAGCACCGAAAGGACATTAAGTGAAGCTTTCTTT,CASTERTLSEAFF
TRBJ2-5,TRBV18,NA,NA,TGTGCCAGCTCTCCCCGACTAGAAGAGACCCAGTACTTC,CASSPRLEETQYF
TRBJ1-1,TRBV7-8,NA,NA,TGTGCCAGCAGCTTAGTATCGGCAGGGAAATTGAACACTGAAGCTTTCTTT,CASSLVSAGKLNTEAFF
TRBJ2-3,TRBV6-1,TRBD1,NA,TGTGCCAGCAGTGAATCAGGGGGCTTGACAGATACGCAGTATTTT,CASSESGGLTDTQYF
TRBJ1-6,TRBV2,NA,NA,TGTGCCAGCACTAACCGGGCAGGGGTGGAGGTCAATTCACCCCTCCACTTT,CASTNRAGVEVNSPLHF